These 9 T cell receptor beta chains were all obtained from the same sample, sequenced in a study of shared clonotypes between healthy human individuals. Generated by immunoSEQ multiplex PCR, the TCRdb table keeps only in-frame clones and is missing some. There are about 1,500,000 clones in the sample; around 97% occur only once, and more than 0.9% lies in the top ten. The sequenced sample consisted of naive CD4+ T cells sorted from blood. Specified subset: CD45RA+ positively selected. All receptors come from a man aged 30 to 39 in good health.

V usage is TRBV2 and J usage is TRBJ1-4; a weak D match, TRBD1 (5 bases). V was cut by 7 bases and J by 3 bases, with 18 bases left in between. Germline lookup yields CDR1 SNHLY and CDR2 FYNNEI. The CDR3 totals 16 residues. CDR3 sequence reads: CASKRFTQEANEKLFF. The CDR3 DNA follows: TGTGCCAGCAAGAGGTTTACACAGGAGGCTAATGAAAAACTGTTTTTT.

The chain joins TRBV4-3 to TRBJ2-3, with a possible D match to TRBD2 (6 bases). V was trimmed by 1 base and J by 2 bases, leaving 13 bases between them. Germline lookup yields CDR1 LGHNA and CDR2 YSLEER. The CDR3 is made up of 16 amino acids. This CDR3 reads CASSQAFGSLTDTQYF. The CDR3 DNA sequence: TGCGCCAGCAGCCAAGCTTTCGGGAGTCTCACAGATACGCAGTATTTT.

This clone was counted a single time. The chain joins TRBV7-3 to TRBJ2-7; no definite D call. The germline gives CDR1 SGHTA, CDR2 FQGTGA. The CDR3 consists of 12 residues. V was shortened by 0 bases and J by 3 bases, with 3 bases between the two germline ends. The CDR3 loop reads CASSLTLYEQYF. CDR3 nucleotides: TGTGCCAGCAGCTTAACCCTCTACGAGCAGTACTTC.

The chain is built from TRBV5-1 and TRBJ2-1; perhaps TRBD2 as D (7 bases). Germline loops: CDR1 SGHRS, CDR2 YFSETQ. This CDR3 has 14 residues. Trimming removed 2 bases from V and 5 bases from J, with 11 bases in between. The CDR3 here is CASSLQGGNNEQFF. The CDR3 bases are TGCGCCAGCAGCTTACAGGGAGGGAACAATGAGCAGTTCTTC. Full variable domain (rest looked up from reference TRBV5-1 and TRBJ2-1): KAGVTQTPRYLIKTRGQQVTLSCSPISGHRSVSWYQQTPGQGLQFLFEYFSETQRNKGNFPGRFSGRQFSNSRSEMNVSTLELGDSALYLCASSLQGGNNEQFFGPGTRLTVL.

CDR3: CASSSGTSEWVEQYF. The DNA for the CDR3 is TGTGCCAGCAGCTCCGGGACTAGCGAATGGGTGGAGCAGTACTTC. This chain connects TRBV5-6 to TRBJ2-7; 10 bases are a match to TRBD2. Germline CDR1 is SGHDT and CDR2 is YYEEEE. V lost 3 bases to trimming and J lost 7 bases; unmatched junction nucleotides: 10. This CDR3 is 15 amino acids long. The variable domain in full, completed from reference TRBV5-6 and TRBJ2-7, reads DAGVTQSPTHLIKTRGQQVTLRCSPKSGHDTVSWYQQALGQGPQFIFQYYEEEERQRGNFPDRFSGHQFPNYSSELNVNALLLGDSALYLCASSSGTSEWVEQYFGPGTRLTVT.

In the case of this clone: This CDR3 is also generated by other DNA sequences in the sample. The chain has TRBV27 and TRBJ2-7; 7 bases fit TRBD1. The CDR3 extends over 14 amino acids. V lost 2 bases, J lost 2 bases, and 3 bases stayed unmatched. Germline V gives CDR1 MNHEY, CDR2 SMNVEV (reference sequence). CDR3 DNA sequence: TGTGCCAGCAGTTTAAGAGGGACAGCCTACGAGCAGTACTTC. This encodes CASSLRGTAYEQYF.

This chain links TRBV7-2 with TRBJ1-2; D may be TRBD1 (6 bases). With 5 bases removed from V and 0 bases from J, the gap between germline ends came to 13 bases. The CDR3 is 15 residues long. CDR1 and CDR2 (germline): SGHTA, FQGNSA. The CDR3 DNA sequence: TGTGCCAGCAGCGGCGGGGGCAGAGCTAACTATGGCTACACCTTC. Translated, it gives CASSGGGRANYGYTF. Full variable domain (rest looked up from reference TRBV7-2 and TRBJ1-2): GAGVSQSPSNKVTEKGKDVELRCDPISGHTALYWYRQSLGQGLEFLIYFQGNSAPDKSGLPSDRFSAERTGGSVSTLTIQRTQQEDSAVYLCASSGGGRANYGYTFGSGTRLTVV.

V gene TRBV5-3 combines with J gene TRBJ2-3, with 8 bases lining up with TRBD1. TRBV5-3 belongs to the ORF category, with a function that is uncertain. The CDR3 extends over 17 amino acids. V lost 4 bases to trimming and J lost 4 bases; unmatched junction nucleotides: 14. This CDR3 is CARSMAPGQGRADTQYF. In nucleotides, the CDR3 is TGTGCCAGAAGCATGGCCCCTGGACAGGGAAGGGCAGATACGCAGTATTTT.

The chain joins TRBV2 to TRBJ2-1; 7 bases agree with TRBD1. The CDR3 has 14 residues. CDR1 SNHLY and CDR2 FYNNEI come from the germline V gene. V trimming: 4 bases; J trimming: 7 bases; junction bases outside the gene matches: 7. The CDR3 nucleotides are TGTGCCAGCAGTGTCGACAGGGTGGGGAATGAGCAGTTCTTC. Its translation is CASSVDRVGNEQFF.